The clone carrying this T cell receptor beta chain is medium-sized (0.01 to 0.1%) within its sample. Its target is not known. Repertoires were generated with immunoSEQ multiplex PCR, while TCRdb's copy carries only in-frame clones and drops some. The repertoire consists of some 150,000 clones, with just over 85% occurring once and the leading ten covering nearly 3.5%. The germline gives CDR1 LGHNA, CDR2 YNFKEQ. The CDR3 runs to 16 residues. The V and J ends lost 0 bases and 10 bases, in that order; junction bases with no gene match: 8. These data are taken from a study of T cell responses to AZD1222 COVID-19 vaccine. Study context: Recipients boosted at about 4 weeks or about 12 weeks are pooled. Study-level findings and limits: Seropositive AZD1222 recipients at baseline numbered only six or seven. The study sampled repertoires only after the peak T cell response.

The TCR was taken from an adult in good health. The sequences come from peripheral blood, collected on day 0 of AZD1222 vaccination. The chain employs TRBV4-2 and TRBJ2-1, with 11 nucleotides matching TRBD2. CDR3 sequence reads: CASSQDLASGRSEQFF. The DNA for the CDR3 is TGTGCCAGCAGCCAAGATTTGGCTAGCGGGAGGTCGGAGCAGTTCTTC.